The 16 T cell receptor beta chains below all came from one sample that was sequenced in a study of early T cells in non-severe SARS-CoV-2 infection (dated by TCRdb to the early 2020s). To prepare the library, 5' RACE was applied. The sequencer was a NextSeq 500. TCRdb reprocessed the public reads (quality trimming at Q25 with fastp, clone calling with MiXCR) and kept in-frame beta chains. Each entry is one CDR3 protein sequence, shown with its most common DNA and genes. The sample data list about 60,000 distinct CDR3 sequences, and 13% of these were observed just once. More than 3.5% of the sample comes from the top ten. Specimen: whole blood. These receptors came from an adult who was a healthcare worker with PCR-confirmed SARS-CoV-2 infection or an uninfected control (not recorded which).

This clonotype was seen at least ten times. The chain links TRBV7-3 to TRBJ2-3, with a tentative D call TRBD2 (6 bases). V lost 0 bases, J lost 0 bases, and 7 bases lay in between. The CDR3 covers 15 residues. Germline CDR1 is SGHTA and CDR2 is FQGTGA. For the CDR3, the DNA is TGTGCCAGCAGCTTAACCGGGACTAGCACAGATACGCAGTATTTT. Translated: CASSLTGTSTDTQYF.

This clonotype appeared a few times. The chain joins TRBV9 to TRBJ1-2, with 11 bases matching TRBD1. Per the germline V gene, CDR1 is SGDLS and CDR2 is YYNGEE. V lost 3 bases to trimming and J lost 4 bases; unmatched junction nucleotides: 5. The CDR3 is 15 residues long. CDR3 protein: CASSARTGGSYGYTF. CDR3 coding DNA: TGTGCCAGCAGCGCTAGGACAGGGGGCAGCTATGGCTACACCTTC. The full variable domain, completed using reference TRBV9 and TRBJ1-2, is DSGVTQTPKHLITATGQRVTLRCSPRSGDLSVYWYQQSLDQGLQFLIQYYNGEERAKGNILERFSAQQFPDLHSELNLSSLELGDSALYFCASSARTGGSYGYTFGSGTRLTVV.

This clonotype was picked up many times. The chain couples TRBV6-2 or TRBV6-3 to TRBJ2-1, with a tentative D call TRBD2 (6 bases). Germline V gene lookup returns CDR1 MNHEY and CDR2 SVGEGT. V lost 4 bases and J 0 bases, leaving 10 bases between the germline ends. This CDR3 is 15 amino acids long. This CDR3 reads CASSLEGSSYNEQFF. The CDR3 DNA sequence: TGTGCCAGCAGTTTGGAGGGCAGCTCCTACAATGAGCAGTTCTTC.

The table lists this clonotype with a few counts. CDR3 protein: CAIKPGLSSYEQYF. The CDR3 coding sequence is TGTGCCATCAAACCGGGACTCAGCTCCTACGAGCAGTACTTC. The chain links TRBV10-3 to TRBJ2-7, with D possibly matching TRBD2 (6 bases). CDR3 length: 14 amino acids. Looked up from germline, CDR1 is ENHRY and CDR2 is SYGVKD. V gave up 7 bases and J gave up 0 bases, with 13 bases separating them.

The chain recombines TRBV29-1 with TRBJ2-3; D ambiguous. V lost 6 bases and J 1 base, leaving 2 bases between the germline ends. This CDR3 has 10 amino acids. Germline V gene lookup returns CDR1 SQVTM and CDR2 ANQGSEA. The CDR3 spells CSVGTDTQYF. The CDR3 nucleotides read TGCAGCGTCGGCACAGATACGCAGTATTTT.

Ten or more counts support this clonotype. The genes are TRBV25-1 and TRBJ2-3; TRBD1 matches at 11 bases. The trim removed 2 bases at V and 4 bases at J, leaving 2 bases unmatched. CDR1 and CDR2 from the germline V gene are MGHDK and SYGVNS. The CDR3 totals 15 residues. The CDR3 DNA reads as TGTGCCAGCAGTGAAGGGGACAGGGGGGCAGATACGCAGTATTTT. Protein sequence: CASSEGDRGADTQYF.

The rearrangement joins TRBV28 to TRBJ1-4; TRBD1 matches 8 bases. Germline CDR1 is MDHEN and CDR2 is SYDVKM. This CDR3 has 14 residues. With V trimmed by 6 bases and J by 7 bases, 7 bases remained unmatched. The CDR3 DNA is TGTGCCAGCAGCTTTACAGGGGGGGCTGAAAAACTGTTTTTT. Translation gives CASSFTGGAEKLFF.

The rearrangement joins TRBV20-1 to TRBJ2-3, with D possibly being TRBD1 (6 bases). Between the trimmed V and J ends, which lost 5 bases and 2 bases, there was a span of 11 bases. This CDR3 region has 13 residues. Germline loops: CDR1 DFQATT, CDR2 SNEGSKA (reference sequence). CDR3 region: CSAGDTPTDTQYF. CDR3 DNA sequence: TGCAGTGCTGGGGACACCCCCACAGATACGCAGTATTTT.

This clonotype was seen once. The chain combines TRBV11-2 with TRBJ1-1; D uncertain. Germline V lookup: CDR1 SGHAT, CDR2 FQNNGV. The CDR3 is 9 residues long. The germline V and J ends were trimmed by 10 bases and 9 bases, with 9 bases remaining between them. The chain's CDR3 is CATSPQAFF. The CDR3 coding sequence is TGTGCCACCTCCCCCCAAGCTTTCTTT.

The CDR3 sequence: CAIRDGGHEQYF. The CDR3 region has the DNA TGTGCCATCCGGGACGGCGGCCACGAGCAGTACTTC. This chain uses TRBV10-3 with TRBJ2-7; D may match TRBD1 or TRBD2 (5 bases each). The germline V and J ends were trimmed by 8 bases and 5 bases, with 13 bases remaining between them. This CDR3 contains 12 residues. Germline values: CDR1 ENHRY, CDR2 SYGVKD.

The rearrangement uses TRBV18 and TRBJ1-5, with a tentative D call TRBD1 (6 bases). The V gene's germline CDR1 is KGHSH and CDR2 LQKENI. The CDR3 loop spans 14 amino acids. V dropped 3 bases and J dropped 4 bases, with 10 bases sitting between them. The DNA of the CDR3 is TGTGCCAGCTCACCTCAGGGGACGAATCAGCCCCAGCATTTT. Amino acids: CASSPQGTNQPQHF.

At least ten counts were recorded for this clonotype. The chain combines TRBV18 with TRBJ1-5; D not resolved. In germline, CDR1 is KGHSH, CDR2 LQKENI. Between the trimmed V and J ends, which lost 6 bases and 4 bases, there was a span of 10 bases. The CDR3 has 13 residues. The CDR3: CASSPDHNQPQHF. CDR3 DNA sequence: TGTGCCAGCTCGCCGGACCATAATCAGCCCCAGCATTTT.

This clonotype was found many times. This sequence joins TRBV20-1 and TRBJ1-1, with D uncertain. Germline-derived CDR1 and CDR2 are DFQATT and SNEGSKA (reference sequence). V dropped 3 bases and J dropped 1 base, with 9 bases sitting between them. This CDR3 comprises 13 residues. The CDR3 protein is CSASLQANTEAFF. CDR3 bases: TGCAGTGCTAGCTTGCAAGCGAACACTGAAGCTTTCTTT.

In this sample, this clonotype turned up many times. The chain carries TRBV5-6 and TRBJ1-2; 7 positions match TRBD1. Germline-derived CDR1 and CDR2 are SGHDT and YYEEEE. There are 15 residues in the CDR3. Trimming took 4 bases from V and 2 from J; bases not matched to a gene: 8. The CDR3 sequence: CASSPQFRGNYGYTF. CDR3 coding DNA: TGTGCCAGCAGCCCCCAGTTCAGGGGGAACTATGGCTACACCTTC.

This clonotype was seen many times. CDR3 bases: TGTGCCAGCAGCCAAGTTCCAGGGGGCCTGGGTAATTCACCCCTCCACTTT. Protein product: CASSQVPGGLGNSPLHF. The J gene is TRBJ1-6, the V gene TRBV14, with 8 nucleotides matching TRBD1. Looked up from germline, CDR1 is SGHDN and CDR2 is FVKESK. J gave up 6 bases and V 1 base, and 8 bases lay outside the gene matches. The CDR3 has 17 residues.

This clonotype showed up many times. J is TRBJ2-5 and V is TRBV3-1, with 10 bases matching TRBD1. The CDR3 contains 15 residues. V lost 3 bases, J lost 4 bases, and 5 bases stayed unmatched. Germline CDR1 and CDR2: LGHDT and YNNKEL (reference sequence). The CDR3 sequence: CASSHGTGVGETQYF. The CDR3 DNA is TGTGCCAGCAGCCACGGGACAGGGGTTGGAGAGACCCAGTACTTC.